This TCR beta chain was retrieved from a study of T cell responses to AZD1222 COVID-19 vaccine. Study-wide results and limits: Only after the peak T cell response were repertoires sampled.

Notes on this clone: The target antigen is unknown.

Data came from immunoSEQ multiplex PCR; TCRdb stores just in-frame clones and leaves some out. The sample comprises around 140,000 clones, 80% to 95% of which are singletons, and 3% to 4% rests with the top ten. Germline values: CDR1 MNHEY, CDR2 SVGAGI. V lost 6 bases and J lost 11, with 16 bases in between. The length of the CDR3 is 12 residues. This specimen consisted of peripheral blood, obtained 28 days after the second AZD1222 dose. The TCR was taken from an adult who received the AZD1222 COVID-19 vaccine. The chain carries TRBV6-5 and TRBJ1-1; D is unclear. Here the CDR3 DNA reads TGTGCCAGCAGCCCGGCCGGGGAGATGGCTTTCTTT. Amino acids: CASSPAGEMAFF.